This T cell receptor beta chain was identified in a study of identical twins. Study-wide points: Researchers caution that invariant MAIT and iNKT cells could partly confound zero-insertion analyses. Reduced insertions were recorded for abundant cord blood beta clonotypes, with no such pattern in memory repertoires. Twin-shared out-of-frame alpha sequences were enriched for low generation probability.

This clonotype has only a few counts. Its antigen is unknown. cDNA carried unique molecular identifiers, and a universal primer site was added by template switching. Using its own MiXCR run on the 5' RACE reads, TCRdb lists one record per CDR3 protein. The profile shows fewer than 650,000 distinct CDR3 sequences, roughly 9.9% of them singletons. The CDR3 is 16 residues long. The germline gives CDR1 SGHKS, CDR2 YYEKEE (reference sequence). V was clipped by 2 bases and J by 4 bases; unmatched bases: 5. These same records also appear under a second study, on yellow fever vaccine responses in identical twins.

What was sequenced was PBMCs. The TCR comes from a woman aged 18-30 years in good health. The chain employs TRBV5-5 and TRBJ1-6, with TRBD1 matching over 8 bases. The CDR3 DNA sequence: TGTGCCAGCAGCTTTCGGCAGGGGGCGTATAATTCACCCCTCCACTTT. Translating gives CASSFRQGAYNSPLHF.